The clone carrying this T cell receptor (beta chain) showed up many times. V lost 11 bases to trimming and J lost 8 bases, with 22 bases between them. The CDR3 has 15 residues. This sample was taken from a study of Graves' ophthalmopathy and Graves' hyperthyroidism. RNA transcripts were the template, and TCR beta CDR3 regions were amplified from them. Second-round multiplex PCR came after first-round RT-PCR with HTBI primers. In TCRdb, the multiplex PCR reads were re-called with MiXCR into one record per CDR3 protein. The table includes some 400,000 distinct CDR3 sequences, around 18% detected once. This TCR derives from a woman under 30 with Graves' ophthalmopathy. The rearrangement uses TRBV12-3 or TRBV12-4 and TRBJ2-6; D might be TRBD1 (6 bases). The sample taken for sequencing was peripheral blood. The CDR3: CASTGQSVSTNVLTF. Written as DNA, the CDR3 is TGTGCCTCGACAGGTCAGAGCGTGTCCACCAACGTCCTGACTTTC.